The rows below give T cell receptor beta chains drawn from one sample of a study of T-cell memory formation after mild COVID-19. MiXCR was run by TCRdb on the 5' RACE reads, yielding one entry per CDR3 protein. The table shows around 200,000 distinct CDR3 sequences, with approximately 30% occurring only once. The sequenced sample was PBMCs or a T cell subset sorted from them (not recorded which). All receptors come from an adult woman who had mild COVID-19 (a few samples of this study predate the infection). Cell type and time point are not known. CDR3s include the opening cysteine and the closing phenylalanine or tryptophan. The D gene is left open where the match is weak. A clone size is listed for some rows: how often the clone was seen (once, few, many), or a class if it is expanded.

v_call,d_call,j_call,clone_size,cdr3_aa,cdr3_nt
TRBV7-3,-,TRBJ2-3,-,CASSLGRTRGADTQYF,TGTGCCAGCAGCTTGGGACGTACTAGGGGAGCAGATACGCAGTATTTT
TRBV6-2/TRBV6-3,-,TRBJ2-3,few,CASSYSYRDPRTGDTQYF,TGTGCCAGCAGTTACTCGTACCGGGACCCCCGTACCGGAGATACGCAGTATTTT
TRBV14,-,TRBJ2-6,-,CASSQKDNLSGANVLTF,TGTGCCAGCAGCCAAAAGGACAACCTCTCTGGGGCCAACGTCCTGACTTTC
TRBV6-5,TRBD2,TRBJ2-2,-,CASSLGTSGRAGELFF,TGTGCCAGCAGTCTCGGGACTAGCGGGAGGGCCGGGGAGCTGTTTTTT
TRBV30,-,TRBJ1-3,-,CAWSVTVSGNTIYF,TGTGCCTGGAGTGTAACAGTGTCGGGAAACACCATATATTTT
TRBV4-3,TRBD2,TRBJ2-7,few,CASSPWDSGYEQYF,TGCGCCAGCAGCCCCTGGGATAGCGGGTACGAGCAGTACTTC
TRBV6-1,-,TRBJ1-1,-,CASSEWTSAFF,TGTGCCAGCAGTGAATGGACTTCAGCTTTCTTT
TRBV18,-,TRBJ2-1,-,CASAHRASGSSYNEQFF,TGTGCCAGCGCACACAGGGCTAGCGGCAGCTCCTACAATGAGCAGTTCTTC
TRBV28,TRBD1,TRBJ2-7,few,CASRAGGEYQYF,TGTGCCAGCAGGGCAGGGGGAGAGTATCAGTACTTC
TRBV2,-,TRBJ2-2,once,CASSESPHSNTGELFF,TGTGCCAGCAGTGAATCACCCCACTCGAACACCGGGGAGCTGTTTTTT
TRBV6-6,TRBD1,TRBJ1-4,-,CASSYSKRTGGELNEKLFF,TGTGCCAGCAGTTACTCGAAACGGACAGGAGGGGAACTTAATGAAAAACTGTTTTTT
TRBV5-6,TRBD1,TRBJ2-5,-,CASSSQGAGETQYF,TGTGCCAGCAGCTCGCAGGGGGCAGGGGAGACCCAGTACTTC
TRBV24-1,TRBD1,TRBJ2-1,-,CATSDPGTGGRNEQFF,TGTGCCACCAGTGATCCCGGGACAGGGGGCAGGAATGAGCAGTTCTTC
TRBV6-5,-,TRBJ2-1,-,CASSYRPTMGNEQFF,TGTGCCAGCAGTTACCGGCCGACTATGGGCAATGAGCAGTTCTTC
TRBV10-3,-,TRBJ2-3,-,CARSGGPADTQYF,TGTGCCAGGAGTGGGGGGCCTGCAGATACGCAGTATTTT
TRBV4-2,-,TRBJ1-5,-,CASSHGTFGPQHF,TGTGCCAGCAGCCACGGGACTTTTGGGCCCCAGCATTTT
TRBV24-1,-,TRBJ1-2,few,CATSDRHRGSGNYGYTF,TGTGCCACCAGTGATCGCCACCGAGGATCGGGTAACTATGGCTACACCTTC
TRBV4-2,-,TRBJ1-6,-,CASSQESNSPLHF,TGTGCCAGCAGCCAAGAATCGAATTCACCCCTCCACTTT
TRBV27,-,TRBJ2-2,-,CASSLSLRVGELFF,TGTGCCAGCAGTTTATCGTTGAGGGTTGGGGAGCTGTTTTTT
TRBV7-2,-,TRBJ2-1,-,CASSSPGWHLQFF,TGTGCCAGCAGCTCACCCGGCTGGCACTTACAGTTCTTC
TRBV5-8,TRBD1,TRBJ2-3,-,CASSYDRADTQYF,TGTGCCAGCAGCTACGACAGGGCGGATACGCAGTATTTT
TRBV20-1,-,TRBJ2-7,-,CSAKGPPGALYEQYF,TGCAGTGCCAAGGGACCACCAGGGGCCCTCTACGAGCAGTACTTC
TRBV6-5,TRBD1,TRBJ2-1,-,CASSYSRVGGARNEQFF,TGTGCCAGCAGTTACTCGAGGGTAGGGGGCGCCCGCAATGAGCAGTTCTTC
TRBV20-1,TRBD1,TRBJ1-2,few,CSARLGTGDGYTF,TGCAGTGCTCGGCTCGGGACAGGGGACGGCTACACCTTC
TRBV3-1,-,TRBJ2-5,-,CASSQGLGGETQYF,TGTGCCAGCAGCCAAGGGCTAGGTGGGGAGACCCAGTACTTC
TRBV3-1,TRBD1,TRBJ2-7,few,CASSQDGTGHAYEQYF,TGTGCCAGCAGCCAAGATGGGACAGGGCACGCCTACGAGCAGTACTTC
TRBV9,-,TRBJ2-2,-,CASSVPIGTTNTGELFF,TGTGCCAGCAGCGTACCTATTGGGACAACGAACACCGGGGAGCTGTTTTTT
TRBV7-2,TRBD2,TRBJ2-5,many,CASSLGLAETQYF,TGTGCCAGCTCCCTTGGACTAGCAGAGACCCAGTACTTC
TRBV4-1,-,TRBJ1-1,-,CASSQDWDTEAFF,TGCGCCAGCAGCCAAGATTGGGACACTGAAGCTTTCTTT
TRBV12-3/TRBV12-4,-,TRBJ2-7,few,CASSPQGGYEQYF,TGTGCCAGCAGTCCCCAGGGGGGTTACGAGCAGTACTTC